The 27 T cell receptor beta chains given below trace back to one sample, sequenced in a study of T cell responses to AZD1222 COVID-19 vaccine. Measured with immunoSEQ multiplex PCR; TCRdb has only the in-frame clones, and not every one. Of some 100,000 clones listed, 70% to 90% were seen once; the top ten hold roughly a sixth. This sample comprised peripheral blood, obtained on day 0 of AZD1222 vaccination. The receptors here all came from an adult in good health.

The genes are TRBV4-1 and TRBJ2-3, with D possibly being TRBD2 (6 bases). Trimming took 0 bases from V and 2 from J, leaving 15 bases between them. The CDR3 has 17 amino acids. The germline CDR1 and CDR2 sequences are MGHRA and YSYEKL. CDR3 protein: CASSQDQWGEDTDTQYF. The CDR3, as DNA: TGCGCCAGCAGCCAAGATCAATGGGGGGAGGACACAGATACGCAGTATTTT.

The rearrangement links TRBV25-1 to TRBJ2-7, with TRBD2 identical over 10 bases. Germline V gives CDR1 MGHDK, CDR2 SYGVNS. The CDR3 is made up of 13 amino acids. V shed 7 bases and J 5 bases; nucleotides not matched to a gene: 5. The chain's CDR3 is CASTIAGGDEQYF. The CDR3 DNA is TGTGCCAGCACGATAGCGGGAGGAGACGAGCAGTACTTC.

The rearrangement uses TRBV3-1 (or the pseudogene TRBV3-2) and TRBJ2-5, with D possibly matching TRBD2 (6 bases). Germline CDR1 reads LGHDT; CDR2 reads YNNKEL (reference sequence). Trimming removed 1 base at V and 5 bases at J, with 14 bases between. The CDR3 extends over 15 amino acids. The CDR3 loop is CASSQVGGIRETQYF. The CDR3 DNA sequence: TGTGCCAGCAGCCAAGTTGGGGGGATTCGGGAGACCCAGTACTTC.

In DNA, the CDR3 is TGTGCCAGCAGCTTCGGAGAGACCCAGTACTTC. Translating it yields CASSFGETQYF. This chain links TRBV11-2 with TRBJ2-5; no definite D call. The CDR3 consists of 11 residues. Deletions cut 3 bases from V and 4 bases from J, with 3 bases between. Germline lookup yields CDR1 SGHAT and CDR2 FQNNGV.

The rearrangement links TRBV9 to TRBJ1-1; D gene ambiguous. The V end was cut by 0 bases, the J end by 10 bases, with 10 bases between. Germline assignment: CDR1 SGDLS and CDR2 YYNGEE. CDR3 size: 12 residues. This CDR3 is CASSVVSGLAFF. The CDR3 DNA reads TGTGCCAGCAGCGTAGTCTCCGGGCTAGCTTTCTTT.

The rearrangement joins TRBV28 to TRBJ1-2; D uncertain. CDR1 MDHEN and CDR2 SYDVKM come from the germline V gene. CDR3 length: 10 residues. Trimming took off 6 bases at V and 3 bases at J, with 2 bases between the two ends. CDR3 in amino acids: CASRDYGYTF. The CDR3 nucleotides are TGTGCCAGCAGGGACTATGGCTACACCTTC.

The V call is TRBV29-1, the J call TRBJ2-7, with D perhaps matching TRBD1 or TRBD2 (6 bases each). From germline, CDR1 is SQVTM and CDR2 ANQGSEA. V was trimmed by 0 bases and J by 2 bases, leaving 17 bases between them. This CDR3 is built from 16 residues. The CDR3 loop is CSVEEKLGGITYEQYF. Written as DNA, the CDR3 is TGCAGCGTTGAAGAGAAACTAGGGGGGATCACCTACGAGCAGTACTTC.

This chain joins TRBV24-1 and TRBJ2-7, with TRBD2 matching 15 bases. Germline V gives CDR1 KGHDR, CDR2 SFDVKD. CDR3 length equals 20 residues. V trimming: 3 bases; J trimming: 5 bases; junction bases outside the gene matches: 16. This chain's CDR3 is CATSDQQGCGLAGGHDEQYF. The CDR3 DNA reads TGTGCCACCAGTGATCAACAGGGTTGCGGACTAGCGGGAGGGCACGACGAGCAGTACTTC.

The gene calls are TRBV27 and TRBJ1-4; D is undetermined. There are 15 residues in the CDR3. V dropped 5 bases and J dropped 8 bases, with 18 bases sitting between them. CDR1 is MNHEY and CDR2 is SMNVEV in the germline V gene (reference sequence). CDR3 sequence reads: CASSADGFLREKLFF. CDR3 DNA sequence: TGTGCCAGCAGTGCCGACGGATTCCTAAGGGAAAAACTGTTTTTT.

This clone came up a few times. The chain employs TRBV6-5 and TRBJ2-2, with 10 nucleotides matching TRBD1. The CDR3 is 15 residues long. J lost 3 bases, V lost 7 bases, and 5 bases had no gene match. Germline CDR1 reads MNHEY; CDR2 reads SVGAGI. In DNA form, the CDR3 reads TGTGCCAGCACCCCCGGGACAGGGGACACCGGGGAGCTGTTTTTT. The encoded protein is CASTPGTGDTGELFF.

V gene TRBV4-1 combines with J gene TRBJ1-2, with D perhaps TRBD1 (6 bases). Trimming shortened V by 1 base and J by 6 bases, and 9 bases separated the two germline ends. The CDR3 runs 13 residues. Germline assignment: CDR1 MGHRA and CDR2 YSYEKL. CDR3 coding DNA: TGCGCCAGCAGCCAAGTCGAGGGGGATGGCTACACCTTC. This codes for CASSQVEGDGYTF.

The sample holds a few counts of this clone. CDR3 sequence: CASSPLQGSHRGYTF. Written as DNA, the CDR3 is TGCGCCAGCAGCCCCTTACAGGGTTCCCATCGTGGCTACACCTTC. The chain carries TRBV5-1 and TRBJ1-2; a weak D match, TRBD1 (6 bases). The CDR3 loop spans 15 amino acids. The germline CDR1 and CDR2 sequences are SGHRS and YFSETQ. Trimming pared 4 bases from V and 7 bases from J, leaving 20 bases between.

This rearrangement joins TRBV3-1 (or the pseudogene TRBV3-2) to TRBJ2-2; perhaps TRBD2 as D (5 bases). The germline gives CDR1 LGHDT, CDR2 YNNKEL (reference sequence). V dropped 4 bases and J dropped 4 bases, with 13 bases sitting between them. The CDR3 covers 15 residues. CDR3 DNA sequence: TGTGCCAGCAGCCGAGGGAGTCTGGCCACCGGGGAGCTGTTTTTT. Encoded protein: CASSRGSLATGELFF.

V usage is TRBV24-1 and J usage is TRBJ2-1; either TRBD1 or TRBD2 may fit D (5 bases each). V lost 6 bases and J lost 0, with 14 bases in between. The length of the CDR3 is 16 residues. Germline lookup yields CDR1 KGHDR and CDR2 SFDVKD. CDR3 loop: CATSLSGLSSYNEQFF. CDR3 nucleotides: TGTGCCACCAGTTTATCGGGGCTTAGCTCCTACAATGAGCAGTTCTTC.

The chain combines TRBV19 with TRBJ2-1, with no clear D. From germline, CDR1 is LNHDA and CDR2 SQIVND (reference sequence). V lost 3 bases and J 8 bases, leaving 5 bases between the germline ends. This CDR3 is built from 11 residues. CDR3 loop: CASSISHEQFF. The CDR3 bases are TGTGCCAGTAGTATTTCCCATGAGCAGTTCTTC.

The rearrangement uses TRBV19 and TRBJ1-1, with 10 bases aligning to TRBD1. V shed 6 bases and J 1 base; nucleotides not matched to a gene: 8. Per germline, CDR1 LNHDA and CDR2 SQIVND (reference sequence). This CDR3 comprises 16 residues. In DNA, the CDR3 is TGTGCCAGTAGGACCCTGGGACAGGGGACGAACACTGAAGCTTTCTTT. Its translation is CASRTLGQGTNTEAFF.

The chain couples TRBV4-1 to TRBJ2-7; no firm D call. The V and J ends lost 4 bases and 5 bases respectively, with 9 bases between them. Germline CDR1 reads MGHRA; CDR2 reads YSYEKL. The CDR3 spans 12 residues. For the CDR3, the DNA is TGCGCCAGCAGCCCTGACCCGAACGAGCAGTACTTC. It specifies CASSPDPNEQYF.

The chain employs TRBV2 and TRBJ1-5; D perhaps matches TRBD1 (5 bases). Germline V CDR1 and CDR2: SNHLY, FYNNEI. CDR3 size: 14 residues. Trimming took 7 bases from V and 4 from J, leaving 14 bases between them. The CDR3 region is CASTAGATNQPQHF. Here the CDR3 DNA reads TGTGCCAGCACTGCCGGGGCAACTAATCAGCCCCAGCATTTT. Full variable domain (missing parts from reference TRBV2 and TRBJ1-5): EPEVTQTPSHQVTQMGQEVILRCVPISNHLYFYWYRQILGQKVEFLVSFYNNEISEKSEIFDDQFSVERPDGSNFTLKIRSTKLEDSAMYFCASTAGATNQPQHFGDGTRLSIL.

V usage is TRBV12-3 or TRBV12-4 and J usage is TRBJ1-5; no definite D call. The germline V and J ends were trimmed by 6 bases and 2 bases, with 8 bases remaining between them. There are 13 residues in the CDR3. DNA of the CDR3: TGTGCCAGCAGCCTGGATCGCAATCAGCCCCAGCATTTT. It specifies CASSLDRNQPQHF.

The chain recombines TRBV14 with TRBJ2-2; D tentatively fits TRBD1 or TRBD2 (6 bases each). Germline values: CDR1 SGHDN, CDR2 FVKESK. The CDR3 sequence is 15 residues long. The V end was cut by 1 base, the J end by 3 bases, with 9 bases between. The CDR3 DNA is TGTGCCAGCAGCCAAGTTGGGGGGCACACCGGGGAGCTGTTTTTT. Its protein product is CASSQVGGHTGELFF.

This clone was observed a single time. The chain carries TRBV10-3 and TRBJ1-1; D unresolved. V dropped 3 bases and J dropped 5 bases, with 19 bases sitting between them. The CDR3 spans 16 residues. Per germline, CDR1 ENHRY and CDR2 SYGVKD. CDR3 in amino acids: CAISEISSTPGTEAFF. In DNA form, the CDR3 reads TGTGCCATCAGTGAAATCTCTTCGACCCCGGGAACTGAAGCTTTCTTT.

J is TRBJ1-5 and V is TRBV5-8, with TRBD1 matching over 7 bases. V lost 4 bases to trimming and J lost 6 bases; unmatched junction nucleotides: 4. The CDR3 sequence is 13 residues long. In germline, CDR1 is SGHTS, CDR2 YDEGEE. As DNA, the CDR3 is TGTGCCAGCAGCCCGGGACAGCCTCAGCCCCAGCATTTT. Residues: CASSPGQPQPQHF.

CDR3 loop: CAISEPDRQTETQYF. The CDR3 coding sequence is TGTGCCATCAGTGAGCCGGACAGGCAGACGGAGACCCAGTACTTC. The V and J genes are TRBV10-3 and TRBJ2-5; the match to TRBD1 covers 7 bases. This CDR3 is built from 15 residues. With V trimmed by 2 bases and J by 5 bases, 8 bases remained unmatched. In germline, CDR1 is ENHRY, CDR2 SYGVKD.

The chain carries TRBV5-1 and TRBJ2-1; 14 bases map to TRBD2. The V segment lost 2 bases and the J segment 10 bases; nucleotides outside the gene matches: 17. The V gene's germline CDR1 is SGHRS and CDR2 YFSETQ. The length of the CDR3 is 19 residues. The CDR3 DNA is TGCGCCAGCAGCTTCCCGAAGTCTGCCGGGACTAGCGGGAGAGGGGAGCAGTTCTTC. Translation gives CASSFPKSAGTSGRGEQFF.

The V call is TRBV11-2, the J call TRBJ2-5, with no clear D. Trimming left V 3 bases short and J 1 base short, with 12 bases between. This CDR3 has 15 amino acids. The germline V gene encodes CDR1 SGHAT and CDR2 FQNNGV. CDR3 residues: CASSFGSDFQETQYF. Written as DNA, the CDR3 is TGTGCCAGCAGCTTCGGTTCGGATTTCCAAGAGACCCAGTACTTC.

The CDR3 DNA reads TGTGCCAGCAGCTTGAGCAGGGGGTCCTACAATGAGCAGTTCTTC. Protein: CASSLSRGSYNEQFF. The chain combines TRBV7-2 with TRBJ2-1; 7 nucleotides line up with TRBD1. The germline V gene has CDR1 SGHTA and CDR2 FQGNSA. The CDR3 extends over 15 amino acids. With V trimmed by 3 bases and J by 1 base, 3 bases remained unmatched.

The V and J genes are TRBV19 and TRBJ2-7; D ambiguous. The CDR3 sequence is 13 residues long. V lost 1 base, J lost 5 bases, and 9 bases lay in between. CDR1 is LNHDA and CDR2 is SQIVND in the germline V gene (reference sequence). The CDR3 DNA is TGTGCCAGTAGTATAGGGCAGGCAGACGAGCAGTACTTC. Amino acids: CASSIGQADEQYF.